This TCR beta chain was retrieved from a study of cytomegalovirus exposure and HLA in healthy donors. Study-wide results and caveats: Reportedly, cytomegalovirus status was diagnosed with high sensitivity and specificity.

The table came from immunoSEQ multiplex PCR; TCRdb's copy has only in-frame clones and leaves some out. The sample holds almost 200,000 clones; 80% to 85% are singletons and the top ten take 1% to 1.5%. Turning to this clone: The target antigen is unknown.

The source is a woman in her 30s in good health and CMV-seronegative. The sample comprised PBMCs.

The CDR3 DNA reads as TGTGCCAGCAGCCCCCCGCAAGAGACCCAGTACTTC. Amino acids: CASSPPQETQYF. V and J are TRBV7-2 and TRBJ2-5, with D unclear. V shed 5 bases and J shed 2 bases, with 6 bases lying between them. The V gene's germline CDR1 is SGHTA and CDR2 FQGNSA. The CDR3 spans 12 residues.